This T cell receptor beta chain was sequenced during a study of T cells in Graves' hyperthyroidism and ophthalmopathy. Overall study context: Prior to any treatment, at the point of initial diagnosis, peripheral blood was collected. General observations from the study: Blood samples included most of the expanded thyroid clonotypes exceeding 0.001.

A note on this clonotype: Its antigen is not known.

At first hyperthyroidism diagnosis, before any ophthalmopathy symptoms, the blood sample was collected. The germline V gene has CDR1 MDHEN and CDR2 SYDVKM. Trimming took off 8 bases at V and 2 bases at J, with 7 bases between the two ends. This CDR3 contains 11 residues. The TCR beta CDR3 regions underwent amplification using RNA transcripts as the source. HTBI primers were employed in a first-round RT-PCR of the TCR CDR3. TCRdb fed the multiplex PCR reads into MiXCR, producing one record per CDR3 protein. The sample lists 140,000 or so distinct CDR3 sequences; roughly 23% were seen once. The chain employs TRBV28 and TRBJ2-7, with D unresolved. This receptor was identified in a woman aged 45-65 years with Graves' hyperthyroidism that later progressed to Graves' ophthalmopathy. Sequencing was done on a sample of blood. The CDR3 loop is CASGSTYEQYF. The CDR3 nucleotides read TGTGCCAGCGGCTCTACCTACGAGCAGTACTTC.